This is a list of T cell receptor beta chains from one sample in a study of spatial heterogeneity in lung cancer. TCRdb independently ran MiXCR on the 5' RACE reads; one entry per CDR3 protein. The repertoire consists of roughly 9,300 distinct CDR3 sequences, with 6.1% occurring once and the leading ten covering roughly 28%. The starting material was normal lung tissue next to the tumor, obtained at surgery. These receptors were collected from a male donor with early-stage non-small cell lung cancer. The CDR3 runs from the conserved cysteine through the conserved F or W. A D gene is named only where the DNA matches it firmly. Clone size is not always given. Where it is, it says once, few, many or a class for expanded clones.

TRBJ2-1,TRBV7-2,many,TRBD2,CASSSGRSGPEQFF
TRBJ2-5,TRBV19,many,NA,CASSITKQETQYF
TRBJ1-5,TRBV20-1,many,NA,CSARSQIGNQPQHF
TRBJ2-7,TRBV20-1,many,TRBD2,CSAAGDTPYEQYF
TRBJ2-7,TRBV6-5,many,TRBD2,CASSPWTSGSRYEQYF
TRBJ2-7,TRBV29-1,NA,NA,CSVGERYEQYF
TRBJ2-1,TRBV10-2,few,NA,CASNLPGSGNEQFF
TRBJ1-1,TRBV9,medium-sized,NA,CASSEGHTNTEAFF
TRBJ2-3,TRBV6-2/TRBV6-3,NA,TRBD2,CVSSPGVMDLAGEKFPPTDTQYF
TRBJ2-1,TRBV6-2/TRBV6-3,NA,NA,CASNPGGYNEQFF
TRBJ1-2,TRBV5-1,many,TRBD1,CASSLEQPGGVGYTF
TRBJ2-1,TRBV7-9,few,TRBD2,CASSSRTSGDFF
TRBJ1-2,TRBV5-6,many,NA,CASSLRNYGYTF
TRBJ2-7,TRBV19,medium-sized,TRBD2,CASSQDYSGRGSSEQYF
TRBJ2-1,TRBV11-2,large,TRBD2,CASSISGTNYNEQFF
TRBJ1-1,TRBV12-3/TRBV12-4,many,NA,CASSYWDQGLGTEAFF
TRBJ2-7,TRBV28,many,NA,CASKTPTYEQYF
TRBJ2-5,TRBV9,many,NA,CASSETEETQYF
TRBJ2-7,TRBV6-5,many,NA,CASSYSKARSSYEQYF
TRBJ2-7,TRBV20-1,medium-sized,NA,CSAVREYPNYEQYF
TRBJ1-1,TRBV28,many,NA,CASSLGQRHTEAFF
TRBJ2-2,TRBV30,many,NA,CAWRGPGITGELFF
TRBJ2-2,TRBV5-1,many,NA,CASSGNTGELFF
TRBJ2-1,TRBV9,many,NA,CASSSNPGRDLYNEQFF
TRBJ2-2,TRBV4-3,medium-sized,TRBD1,CASSPDRGQPGELFF
TRBJ1-1,TRBV5-1,many,NA,CASSEGGLTEAFF
TRBJ2-5,TRBV5-1,medium-sized,TRBD1,CASSSGQGPETQYF
TRBJ1-2,TRBV20-1,many,NA,CSAKRDPNYGYTF
TRBJ1-2,TRBV7-6,many,TRBD1,CASSFYPTGEEGYTF
TRBJ2-5,TRBV5-4,many,NA,CASSFMGSQETQYF
TRBJ2-3,TRBV20-1,few,TRBD2,CSSGGPTDTQYF
TRBJ1-6,TRBV11-2,medium-sized,NA,CASSSSWPYNSPLHF
TRBJ2-7,TRBV7-2,many,NA,CASSLRGTPTSYEQYF
TRBJ2-7,TRBV5-1,many,NA,CASSLSPRTGGVGEQYF
TRBJ1-2,TRBV7-9,many,TRBD1,CASSFTGGADGYTF
TRBJ2-7,TRBV29-1,many,TRBD2,CSALLAGGPHEQYF
TRBJ2-3,TRBV6-6,many,NA,CASGLIPTDTQYF
TRBJ2-5,TRBV12-3/TRBV12-4,many,NA,CASSPQLGTQYF
TRBJ2-3,TRBV15,NA,TRBD2,CATSGERGSTDTQYF
TRBJ2-3,TRBV7-2,medium-sized,NA,CASSISGTDTQYF
TRBJ1-3,TRBV20-1,NA,NA,CSATEVSGNTIYF
TRBJ2-7,TRBV20-1,many,TRBD2,CSALSVGGAEYEQYF
TRBJ2-4,TRBV6-2/TRBV6-3,few,TRBD1,CASSYDQGVDIQYF
TRBJ1-6,TRBV6-1,many,NA,CASPGNRVYSPLHF
TRBJ1-3,TRBV6-5,many,TRBD1,CASSTGVRGNTIYF
TRBJ2-3,TRBV7-2,NA,TRBD2,CASRPGLATDTQYF
TRBJ1-6,TRBV6-4,many,NA,CASREDIYSPLHF
TRBJ1-1,TRBV12-3/TRBV12-4,many,NA,CASGGGWGRLLNTEAFF
TRBJ1-1,TRBV5-4,many,NA,CASSFPGAAEAFF
TRBJ2-7,TRBV5-4,many,TRBD1,CASSPRTGSFYEQYF
TRBJ2-3,TRBV6-5,many,NA,CASSYQSGVGNTQYF
TRBJ1-5,TRBV5-6,many,NA,CASSFLGGARNQPQHF
TRBJ2-3,TRBV7-3,many,NA,CASSFSRVDTQYF
TRBJ2-7,TRBV12-3/TRBV12-4,many,NA,CASTPARGGNEQYF